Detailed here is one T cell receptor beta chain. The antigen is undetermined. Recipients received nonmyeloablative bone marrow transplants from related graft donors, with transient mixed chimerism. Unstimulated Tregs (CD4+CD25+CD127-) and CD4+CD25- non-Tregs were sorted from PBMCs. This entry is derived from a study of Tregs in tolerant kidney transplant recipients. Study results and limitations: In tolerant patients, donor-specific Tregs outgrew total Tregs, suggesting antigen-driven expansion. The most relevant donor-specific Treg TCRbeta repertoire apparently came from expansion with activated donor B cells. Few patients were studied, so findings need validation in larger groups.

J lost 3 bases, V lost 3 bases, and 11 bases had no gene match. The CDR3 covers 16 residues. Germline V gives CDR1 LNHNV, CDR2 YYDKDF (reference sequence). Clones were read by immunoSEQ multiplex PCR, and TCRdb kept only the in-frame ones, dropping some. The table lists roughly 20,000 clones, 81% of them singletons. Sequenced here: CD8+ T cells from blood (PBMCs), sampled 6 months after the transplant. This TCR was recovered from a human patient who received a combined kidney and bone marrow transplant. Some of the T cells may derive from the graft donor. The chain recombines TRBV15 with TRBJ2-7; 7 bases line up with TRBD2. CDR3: CATSRDRDYVFYEQYF. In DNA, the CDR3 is TGTGCCACCAGCAGGGACCGGGACTATGTTTTCTACGAGCAGTACTTC.